This is a list of T cell receptor beta chains from one sample in a study of HIV-infected patients and healthy controls. MiXCR was run by TCRdb on the 5' RACE reads, yielding one entry per CDR3 protein. The data hold approximately 13,000 distinct CDR3 sequences, with less than 6.5% observed a single time. Sequencing was performed on blood. The receptor set was obtained from an adult in good health. Both conserved end residues are part of each CDR3. D genes are given only for firm matches. Size tells how often a clone was seen, or its class if it is expanded.

D	V	J	size	DNA	CDR3
.	TRBV20-1	TRBJ1-4	many	TGCAGTGCTCCTGACGCTGACCGCAGGCCTGGAAAACTGTTTTTT	CSAPDADRRPGKLFF
.	TRBV7-2	TRBJ2-5	medium-sized	TGTGCCAGCAGCCGATCTAGGGGTCGAGAGACCCAGTACTTC	CASSRSRGRETQYF
.	TRBV11-2	TRBJ1-3	medium-sized	TGTGCCAGCAGCTTAGTGACCGGGGCTGGAAACACCATATATTTT	CASSLVTGAGNTIYF
.	TRBV6-2/TRBV6-3	TRBJ2-2	many	TGTGCCAGCAGGGACGGGGGAAGGGCCACCGGGGAGCTGTTTTTT	CASRDGGRATGELFF
.	TRBV12-3/TRBV12-4	TRBJ2-7	many	TGTGCCAGCAGTCCCCCCCCGGTGTTCGGCCCCTACGAGCAGTACTTC	CASSPPPVFGPYEQYF
TRBD1	TRBV6-1	TRBJ1-1	many	TGTGCCAGCAGTAGAAAGGGGGCGTGGACTGAAGCTTTCTTT	CASSRKGAWTEAFF
.	TRBV18	TRBJ2-3	medium-sized	TGTGCCAGCTCCCCAAGCACAGATACGCAGTATTTT	CASSPSTDTQYF
.	TRBV6-5	TRBJ2-3	medium-sized	TGTGCCAGCAGCACCGGGTCGGCAGATACGCAGTATTTT	CASSTGSADTQYF
.	TRBV12-3/TRBV12-4	TRBJ2-3	medium-sized	TGTGCCAGCAGTTTCTCCGGAGATACGCAGTATTTT	CASSFSGDTQYF
TRBD1	TRBV6-1	TRBJ2-7	many	TGTGCCAGCAGTACAGGGGGAGGCTACGAGCAGTACTTC	CASSTGGGYEQYF
.	TRBV18	TRBJ2-7	many	TGTGCCAGCTCACCTCCTGGGGCGCGGTACGAGCAGTACTTC	CASSPPGARYEQYF
TRBD2	TRBV10-2	TRBJ2-4	medium-sized	TGCGCCAGCAGTGAGTCGCGGGGGGAGTGGGCCAAAAACATTCAGTACTTC	CASSESRGEWAKNIQYF
.	TRBV14	TRBJ2-7	many	TGTGCCAGCAGCCAAGGTTGGGCAGCCGAGTACTTC	CASSQGWAAEYF
.	TRBV24-1	TRBJ1-5	many	TGTGCCACCAGCGGGACAAATAGCAATCAGCCCCAGCATTTT	CATSGTNSNQPQHF
.	TRBV19	TRBJ1-1	many	TGTGCCAGCCGAACGACACCGAAGAACACTGAAGCTTTCTTT	CASRTTPKNTEAFF
TRBD1	TRBV5-6	TRBJ2-7	many	TGTGCCAGCAGCCCAGAGGACAGGGCCGCCTACGAGCAGTACTTC	CASSPEDRAAYEQYF
TRBD2	TRBV29-1	TRBJ2-3	many	TGCAGCGTTATAGCGGGCGAGACGCGTGCAGATACGCAGTATTTT	CSVIAGETRADTQYF
.	TRBV7-2	TRBJ1-5	many	TGTGCCAGCAGCCAAGACAATAGCAATCAGCCCCAGCATTTT	CASSQDNSNQPQHF